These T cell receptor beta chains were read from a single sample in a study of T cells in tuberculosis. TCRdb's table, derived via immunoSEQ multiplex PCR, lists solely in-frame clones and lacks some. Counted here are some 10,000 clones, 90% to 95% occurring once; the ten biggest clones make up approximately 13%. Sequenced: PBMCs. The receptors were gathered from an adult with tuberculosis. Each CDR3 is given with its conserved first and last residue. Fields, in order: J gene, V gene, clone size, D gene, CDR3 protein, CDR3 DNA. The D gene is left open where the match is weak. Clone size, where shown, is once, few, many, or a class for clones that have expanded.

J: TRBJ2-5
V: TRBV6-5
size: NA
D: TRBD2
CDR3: CASSYGSSGRETQYF
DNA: TGTGCCAGCAGTTACGGTTCTAGCGGACGGGAGACCCAGTACTTC

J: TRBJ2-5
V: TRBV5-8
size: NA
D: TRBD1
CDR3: CASSLGQGETQYF
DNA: TGTGCCAGCAGCTTAGGACAGGGTGAGACCCAGTACTTC

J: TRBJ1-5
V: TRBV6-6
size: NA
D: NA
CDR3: CASIEGYSNQPQHF
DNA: TGTGCCAGCATCGAGGGATATAGCAATCAGCCCCAGCATTTT

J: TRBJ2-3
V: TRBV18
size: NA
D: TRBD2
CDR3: CASSPNGRTGDTQYF
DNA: TGTGCCAGCTCACCAAACGGGAGGACGGGGGATACGCAGTATTTT

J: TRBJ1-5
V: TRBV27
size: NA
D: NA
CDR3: CASSIGKRGQPQHF
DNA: TGTGCCAGCAGTATAGGCAAACGGGGTCAGCCCCAGCATTTT

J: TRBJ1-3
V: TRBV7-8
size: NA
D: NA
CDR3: CASSGGSSGNTIYF
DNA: TGTGCCAGCAGCGGAGGGAGCTCTGGAAACACCATATATTTT

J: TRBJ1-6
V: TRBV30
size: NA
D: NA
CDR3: CAWSVGSYNSPLHF
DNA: TGTGCCTGGAGTGTTGGCAGCTATAATTCACCCCTCCACTTT

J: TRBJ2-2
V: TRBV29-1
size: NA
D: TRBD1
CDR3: CSVVKGDRNTGELFF
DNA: TGCAGCGTTGTTAAAGGGGACAGGAACACCGGGGAGCTGTTTTTT

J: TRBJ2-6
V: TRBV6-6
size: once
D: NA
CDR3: CASRSSGANVLTF
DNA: TGTGCCAGTAGGAGCTCTGGGGCCAACGTCCTGACTTTC

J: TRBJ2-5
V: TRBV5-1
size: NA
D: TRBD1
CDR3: CASSSRDRGQEWQETQYF
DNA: TGCGCCAGCAGCTCCCGGGACAGGGGGCAGGAGTGGCAAGAGACCCAGTACTTC

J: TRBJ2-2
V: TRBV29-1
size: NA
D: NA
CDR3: CSVAPIGVTGELFF
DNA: TGCAGCGTTGCACCCATCGGGGTCACCGGGGAGCTGTTTTTT

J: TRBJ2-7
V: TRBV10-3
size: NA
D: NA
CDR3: CAIRNSVAYEQYF
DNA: TGTGCCATACGGAATAGCGTCGCTTACGAGCAGTACTTC

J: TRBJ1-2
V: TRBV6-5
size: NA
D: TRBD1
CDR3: CASSYLPTGNYGYTF
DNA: TGTGCCAGCAGTTACTTACCGACAGGGAACTATGGCTACACCTTC

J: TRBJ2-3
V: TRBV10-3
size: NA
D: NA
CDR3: CAISGGAGRSTDTQYF
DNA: TGTGCCATCAGTGGGGGTGCGGGGCGAAGCACAGATACGCAGTATTTT

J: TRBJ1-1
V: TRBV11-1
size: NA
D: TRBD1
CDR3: CASSSASTGNTFF
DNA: TGTGCCAGCAGCTCAGCTTCGACAGGGAATACTTTCTTT

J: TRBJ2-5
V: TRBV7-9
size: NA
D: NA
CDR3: CASSLGLLQETQYF
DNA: TGTGCCAGCAGCTTGGGACTCCTCCAAGAGACCCAGTACTTC

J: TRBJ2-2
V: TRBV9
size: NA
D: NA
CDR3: CASSVVGLGPGELFF
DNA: TGTGCCAGCAGCGTAGTGGGCCTGGGGCCCGGGGAGCTGTTTTTT